This is a list of T cell receptor beta chains from one sample in a study of spatial heterogeneity in lung cancer. TCRdb re-called the 5' RACE reads through MiXCR, storing one row per CDR3 protein. The sample has more than 60,000 distinct CDR3 sequences, approximately 6.3% seen once. This specimen was PBMCs, taken at surgery. These TCRs come from a female donor with early-stage non-small cell lung cancer. Both conserved end residues are part of each CDR3. A D gene is named only where the DNA matches it firmly. Only part of the rows carry a size: once, few, many, or a class if the clone is expanded.

>TRBV19|few|NA|TRBJ2-1
CASSIGRIGYNEQFF
TGTGCCAGTAGTATTGGGCGGATTGGGTACAATGAGCAGTTCTTC
>TRBV10-3|many|TRBD1|TRBJ2-2
CAIDRADTGELFF
TGTGCCATCGACAGGGCCGACACCGGGGAGCTGTTTTTT
>TRBV15|few|TRBD1|TRBJ1-1
CATSRAGTGDTEAFF
TGTGCCACCAGCAGAGCCGGGACAGGGGACACTGAAGCTTTCTTT
>TRBV9|few|NA|TRBJ1-1
CASSAGTTNTEAFF
TGTGCCAGCAGCGCCGGGACAACAAACACTGAAGCTTTCTTT
>TRBV3-1|many|NA|TRBJ1-5
CASSQGQTPQHF
TGTGCCAGCAGCCAGGGGCAGACGCCCCAGCATTTT
>TRBV2|few|NA|TRBJ1-1
CASGRLENTEAFF
TGTGCCAGCGGCCGCCTGGAGAACACTGAAGCTTTCTTT
>TRBV5-1|NA|TRBD1|TRBJ2-7
CASSRIVTGESEQYF
TGCGCCAGCAGCAGGATTGTGACAGGGGAAAGCGAGCAGTACTTC
>TRBV6-2/TRBV6-3|NA|TRBD2|TRBJ2-7
CASSPTSGGKREQYF
TGTGCCAGCAGCCCAACTAGCGGAGGGAAGAGGGAGCAGTACTTC
>TRBV20-1|many|NA|TRBJ1-6
CSARPVGATHSPLHF
TGCAGTGCTCGCCCTGTGGGGGCTACCCATTCACCCCTCCACTTT
>TRBV20-1|many|TRBD1|TRBJ1-6
CSASAGQGYSPLHF
TGCAGTGCTAGTGCGGGACAGGGGTACTCACCCCTCCACTTT
>TRBV7-2|many|NA|TRBJ2-1
CASSLLPEQFF
TGTGCCAGCAGCTTACTTCCTGAGCAGTTCTTC
>TRBV7-3|NA|NA|TRBJ2-3
CASSLLGDPGTDTQYF
TGTGCCAGCAGCTTACTTGGGGATCCGGGCACAGATACGCAGTATTTT
>TRBV5-1|NA|NA|TRBJ2-5
CASSFGPGQETQYF
TGCGCCAGCAGCTTTGGGCCGGGGCAAGAGACCCAGTACTTC
>TRBV12-3/TRBV12-4|many|NA|TRBJ1-5
CASSWDISNQPQHF
TGTGCCAGCAGTTGGGACATCAGCAATCAGCCCCAGCATTTT
>TRBV27|few|TRBD1|TRBJ2-7
CASSWRQGGSRDNSYEQYF
TGTGCCAGCAGTTGGCGACAGGGGGGATCTCGGGACAACTCCTACGAGCAGTACTTC
>TRBV7-9|many|TRBD2|TRBJ2-3
CASRKGLAGTDTQYF
TGTGCCAGCAGGAAGGGACTAGCGGGCACAGATACGCAGTATTTT
>TRBV3-1|few|NA|TRBJ1-2
CASSLRFFRDYGYTF
TGTGCCAGCAGCCTCCGGTTCTTTCGGGACTATGGCTACACCTTC
>TRBV6-1|few|TRBD1|TRBJ1-1
CASRTDRAMNTEAFF
TGTGCCAGCAGGACCGACAGGGCGATGAACACTGAAGCTTTCTTT
>TRBV12-3/TRBV12-4|NA|NA|TRBJ2-2
CASSFEMTLNTGELFF
TGTGCCAGCAGTTTTGAGATGACCCTGAACACCGGGGAGCTGTTTTTT
>TRBV7-2|NA|NA|TRBJ2-3
CASSSLRGSDTQYF
TGTGCCAGCAGCTCACTACGGGGCTCAGATACGCAGTATTTT
>TRBV12-5|many|TRBD2|TRBJ2-2
CASGLVTSGRAGELFF
TGTGCTAGTGGTTTGGTAACCAGCGGGAGGGCCGGGGAGCTGTTTTTT
>TRBV7-8|many|TRBD2|TRBJ2-3
CASSVGLAGGRDTQYF
TGTGCCAGCAGCGTCGGACTAGCGGGAGGTAGAGATACGCAGTATTTT
>TRBV2|NA|NA|TRBJ2-5
CASTRQSPGETQYF
TGTGCCAGCACCCGACAGAGCCCGGGGGAGACCCAGTACTTC
>TRBV20-1|many|TRBD2|TRBJ2-7
CSARDPAGGGHYEQYF
TGCAGTGCTAGAGATCCAGCGGGAGGCGGACACTACGAGCAGTACTTC
>TRBV20-1|NA|NA|TRBJ2-2
CSASPGDRAGELFF
TGCAGTGCTAGCCCGGGGGATCGTGCCGGGGAGCTGTTTTTT
>TRBV9|NA|NA|TRBJ1-3
CASSPDFSTRSGNTIYF
TGTGCCAGCAGCCCTGATTTCAGTACGAGGTCTGGAAACACCATATATTTT
>TRBV15|few|NA|TRBJ1-1
CATSRHGAGFVNTEAFF
TGTGCCACCAGCAGACACGGGGCCGGTTTTGTGAACACTGAAGCTTTCTTT
>TRBV6-1|few|TRBD1|TRBJ1-1
CASRKGAQTEAFF
TGTGCCAGCAGGAAGGGGGCGCAAACTGAAGCTTTCTTT
>TRBV3-1|few|NA|TRBJ2-2
CASSHRQTNTGELFF
TGTGCCAGCAGCCATCGACAGACGAACACCGGGGAGCTGTTTTTT
>TRBV28|many|NA|TRBJ1-1
CASEGVRVNTEAFF
TGTGCCAGCGAGGGGGTACGTGTGAACACTGAAGCTTTCTTT
>TRBV5-1|many|NA|TRBJ1-1
CASSFSENTEAFF
TGCGCCAGCAGCTTTTCAGAGAACACTGAAGCTTTCTTT
>TRBV3-1|few|NA|TRBJ1-1
CASSYRMHGTEAFF
TGTGCCAGCAGCTACAGGATGCATGGGACTGAAGCTTTCTTT
>TRBV7-9|few|TRBD1|TRBJ1-4
CASSPDRSPANEKLFF
TGTGCCAGCAGCCCGGACAGGAGTCCTGCTAATGAAAAACTGTTTTTT
>TRBV5-5|many|TRBD1|TRBJ2-5
CASSFRTETGLETQYF
TGTGCCAGCAGCTTTCGGACCGAGACAGGGTTAGAGACCCAGTACTTC
>TRBV5-1|many|NA|TRBJ2-1
CASSLPQPGGEQFF
TGCGCCAGCAGCTTGCCCCAACCTGGGGGTGAGCAGTTCTTC
>TRBV28|once|NA|TRBJ1-2
CAIGGESLNYGYTF
TGTGCCATTGGAGGAGAGTCCCTTAACTATGGCTACACCTTC
>TRBV2|NA|NA|TRBJ1-2
CASSLNREYGYTF
TGTGCCAGCAGTTTAAACAGGGAGTATGGCTACACCTTC
>TRBV20-1|few|NA|TRBJ1-5
CSARAGPNQPQHF
TGCAGCGCTAGAGCGGGGCCCAATCAGCCCCAGCATTTT
>TRBV28|NA|TRBD1|TRBJ2-1
CASSTRDRGYNEQFF
TGTGCCAGCAGTACCCGGGACAGGGGTTACAATGAGCAGTTCTTC
>TRBV15|many|NA|TRBJ2-5
CATSRDQETQYF
TGTGCCACCAGCAGAGATCAAGAGACCCAGTACTTC
>TRBV7-2|many|NA|TRBJ1-6
CASSLEGVDNSPLHF
TGTGCCAGCAGCTTAGAAGGAGTTGACAATTCACCCCTCCACTTT
>TRBV28|many|TRBD1|TRBJ2-3
CASSPGTGGTDTQYF
TGTGCCAGCAGTCCAGGGACAGGGGGCACAGATACGCAGTATTTT
>TRBV3-1|many|NA|TRBJ2-2
CASSQADYLTGELFF
TGTGCCAGCAGCCAAGCTGACTACCTCACCGGGGAGCTGTTTTTT
>TRBV9|few|NA|TRBJ2-2
CASSGRIVSSGELFF
TGTGCCAGCAGCGGGAGGATCGTAAGTTCCGGGGAGCTGTTTTTT
>TRBV5-1|many|NA|TRBJ1-2
CASTNSGANYGYTF
TGCGCCAGCACCAACTCTGGGGCGAACTATGGCTACACCTTC
>TRBV27|NA|NA|TRBJ1-1
CASSLGAVNTEAFF
TGTGCCAGCAGTTTAGGCGCCGTGAACACTGAAGCTTTCTTT
>TRBV5-4|few|NA|TRBJ2-7
CASSSTGRYEQYF
TGTGCCAGCAGCTCGACAGGGAGGTACGAGCAGTACTTC
>TRBV4-2|NA|NA|TRBJ2-3
CASRDEATQYF
TGTGCCAGCAGAGACGAGGCTACGCAGTATTTT
>TRBV20-1|many|NA|TRBJ1-2
CSASPMPGAWYGYTF
TGCAGTGCTTCCCCGATGCCAGGGGCCTGGTATGGCTACACCTTC